The following is a T cell receptor beta chain sequence with its context. TCRdb keeps only in-frame clones here, not all; method: immunoSEQ multiplex PCR. The sample records more than 550,000 clones, around 87% being singletons. This CDR3 comprises 16 residues. Germline V gene data show CDR1 as MDHEN and CDR2 as SYDVKM. Trimming took 8 bases from V and 0 from J, leaving 14 bases between them. The data are from a study of shared T cell receptors in the human thymus. The same data also contributed to another study, on human thymus T cells.

V gene TRBV28 combines with J gene TRBJ1-6; D gene ambiguous. Sequencing used thymocytes. The receptor was derived from a boy under two years old with a congenital heart defect. The CDR3 nucleotides are TGTGCCAGCTTGCGGGTCTGGAGCTCCTATAATTCACCCCTCCACTTT. Residues: CASLRVWSSYNSPLHF.